What follows are 27 T cell receptor beta chains derived from one specimen sequenced in a study of blood T cell repertoires in COVID-19. The method was immunoSEQ multiplex PCR; TCRdb's version includes in-frame clones alone and lacks a portion of them. The repertoire consists of some 140,000 clones, with more than 80% occurring once and the leading ten covering around 4.5%. The sequenced material came from peripheral blood. Source of these receptors: a human donor in a cohort sampled during active COVID-19.

V gene TRBV5-8 combines with J gene TRBJ2-1; TRBD2 might be the D (6 bases). CDR3 length equals 15 residues. CDR1 and CDR2 (germline): SGHTS, YDEGEE. Trimming pared 5 bases from V and 0 bases from J, leaving 12 bases between. The CDR3 region has the DNA TGTGCCAGCAGGGGCGGGGCAAGCTCCTACAATGAGCAGTTCTTC. This codes for CASRGGASSYNEQFF.

The chain uses TRBV5-4 and TRBJ1-1; the D is unclear. Germline CDR1 is SGHNT and CDR2 is YYREEE (reference sequence). V lost 4 bases and J 4 bases, leaving 14 bases between the germline ends. This CDR3 contains 14 residues. The CDR3 reads CASSTGLRSTEAFF. The CDR3 DNA is TGTGCCAGCAGCACGGGTCTGCGGAGCACTGAAGCTTTCTTT.

The gene calls are TRBV5-1 and TRBJ2-3; TRBD2 matches at 15 bases. The CDR3 loop spans 17 amino acids. After removal of 4 bases from V and 4 bases from J, the junction contained 7 bases not matched to a gene. Germline CDR1 is SGHRS and CDR2 is YFSETQ. CDR3 bases: TGCGCCAGCAGCCCGGGACTAGCGGGAGGATATTCAGATACGCAGTATTTT. It codes for CASSPGLAGGYSDTQYF. The entire variable domain, with the rest obtained from reference TRBV5-1 and TRBJ2-3, is as follows: KAGVTQTPRYLIKTRGQQVTLSCSPISGHRSVSWYQQTPGQGLQFLFEYFSETQRNKGNFPGRFSGRQFSNSRSEMNVSTLELGDSALYLCASSPGLAGGYSDTQYFGPGTRLTVL.

The sample holds a few counts of this clone. The chain couples TRBV27 to TRBJ1-2; D may be TRBD1 (6 bases). V was trimmed by 5 bases and J by 3 bases, leaving 19 bases between them. Per the germline V gene, CDR1 is MNHEY and CDR2 is SMNVEV (reference sequence). This CDR3 spans 16 amino acids. The CDR3 region is CASSGGGHPLYYGYTF. As DNA, the CDR3 is TGTGCCAGCAGTGGGGGGGGACACCCCCTTTACTATGGCTACACCTTC.

The gene calls are TRBV11-3 and TRBJ1-3; D is uncertain. CDR1 is SGHNT and CDR2 is YENEEA in the germline V gene. V lost 1 base, J lost 7 bases, and 5 bases lay in between. The CDR3 spans 12 residues. This CDR3 reads CASSLGRNTIYF. The CDR3 coding sequence is TGTGCCAGCAGCTTAGGGCGGAACACCATATATTTT.

In this sample, this clone turned up a few times. The chain carries TRBV2 and TRBJ1-1, with D perhaps TRBD1 (5 bases). The germline V gene encodes CDR1 SNHLY and CDR2 FYNNEI. Trimming left V 6 bases short and J 4 bases short, with 15 bases between. This CDR3 comprises 14 residues. CDR3 coding DNA: TGTGCCAGCAGGTTAAACAGGTGGATCACTGAAGCTTTCTTT. It is translated as CASRLNRWITEAFF.

The rearrangement joins TRBV24-1 to TRBJ1-3; no reliable D call. Germline assignment: CDR1 KGHDR and CDR2 SFDVKD. Trimming cost V 4 bases and J 4 bases, with 16 bases left between them. The length of the CDR3 is 16 residues. DNA of the CDR3: TGTGCCACCAGTGACAACCTCGGGTCCCAGGGAAACACCATATATTTT. This gives the protein CATSDNLGSQGNTIYF.

This chain uses TRBV5-5 with TRBJ2-6, with a possible D match to TRBD1 (6 bases). Germline V CDR1 and CDR2: SGHKS, YYEKEE (reference sequence). V was trimmed by 2 bases and J by 13 bases, leaving 19 bases between them. This CDR3 has 15 residues. CDR3 region: CASSFLGDRPSVLTF. CDR3 coding DNA: TGTGCCAGCAGCTTTCTGGGCGACAGGCCATCTGTCCTGACTTTC.

V gene TRBV5-5 combines with J gene TRBJ1-5, with 7 bases fitting TRBD1. V lost 2 bases and J lost 1; bases outside the gene matches: 12. Germline V CDR1 and CDR2: SGHKS, YYEKEE (reference sequence). The CDR3 extends over 18 amino acids. Here the CDR3 reads CASSLRTGQDGSNQPQHF. DNA of the CDR3: TGTGCCAGCAGCTTACGGACAGGACAAGACGGGAGCAATCAGCCCCAGCATTTT.

This clone has a handful of counts. CDR3 nucleotides: TGTGCCATCAGTGAGTCCGGGGGGGGCCTTAACGAGCAGTTCTTC. This translates into CAISESGGGLNEQFF. This sequence joins TRBV10-3 and TRBJ2-1; 8 nucleotides match TRBD2. Germline V gene lookup returns CDR1 ENHRY and CDR2 SYGVKD. The CDR3 spans 15 residues. J gave up 10 bases and V 0 bases, and 8 bases lay outside the gene matches.

The V gene is TRBV12-3 or TRBV12-4, the J gene TRBJ2-1; 11 bases fit TRBD2. The V and J ends lost 9 bases and 12 bases, in that order; junction bases with no gene match: 10. The CDR3 contains 13 residues. The CDR3 DNA sequence: TGTGCCAGTAGCGGGGGGGCCCCGGTTGTGCAGTTCTTC. It codes for CASSGGAPVVQFF.

The V and J genes are TRBV18 and TRBJ1-1; unclear D gene. Trimming pared 2 bases from V and 1 base from J, leaving 8 bases between. Germline V gene sequence: CDR1 KGHSH, CDR2 LQKENI. The CDR3 spans 14 residues. As DNA, the CDR3 is TGTGCCAGCTCACCAAAGACGGGGAACACTGAAGCTTTCTTT. This codes for CASSPKTGNTEAFF.

This clone has more than one count but fewer than ten. The chain couples TRBV7-8 to TRBJ2-7, with D possibly being TRBD2 (6 bases). Trimming stripped 5 bases from V and 2 bases from J, with 13 bases between. Germline V gene sequence: CDR1 SGHVS, CDR2 FQNEAQ. This CDR3 comprises 14 residues. The CDR3 sequence is CASSGVPGAYEQYV. The DNA of the CDR3 is TGTGCCAGCAGCGGCGTCCCGGGGGCCTACGAGCAGTACGTC.

In its sample, this clone was seen a few times. V usage is TRBV7-2 and J usage is TRBJ1-5, with D hard to call. V lost 1 base to trimming and J lost 3 bases, with 10 bases between them. CDR3 length equals 15 residues. Germline loops: CDR1 SGHTA, CDR2 FQGNSA. The CDR3 DNA is TGTGCCAGCAGCTTAGACAGCCTGGACAATCAGCCCCAGCATTTT. Protein sequence: CASSLDSLDNQPQHF.

The J gene is TRBJ2-1, the V gene TRBV4-1; 11 nucleotides line up with TRBD2. The CDR3 has 17 amino acids. With V trimmed by 2 bases and J by 5 bases, 8 bases remained unmatched. Germline V gene sequence: CDR1 MGHRA, CDR2 YSYEKL. The CDR3 region has the DNA TGCGCCAGCAGCCAACCCCCGGGACTAGCGGAGCACAATGAGCAGTTCTTC. Amino acids: CASSQPPGLAEHNEQFF.

The DNA of the CDR3 is TGTGCCAGCAGCTTGGTTTCGGGGGGGAGCTATGGCTACACCTTC. Protein product: CASSLVSGGSYGYTF. This chain joins TRBV5-6 and TRBJ1-2; the D gene is possibly TRBD1 (5 bases). Germline V gene sequence: CDR1 SGHDT, CDR2 YYEEEE. Trimming removed 0 bases from V and 4 bases from J, with 13 bases in between. The CDR3 is 15 residues long.

The chain joins TRBV4-1 to TRBJ2-3; 7 bases are a match to TRBD1. CDR3 size: 17 residues. J lost 3 bases, V lost 4 bases, and 13 bases had no gene match. The germline gives CDR1 MGHRA, CDR2 YSYEKL. Here the CDR3 DNA reads TGCGCCAGCAGCCTCCGAGACAGGGTTGGGTTAACAGATACGCAGTATTTT. It encodes CASSLRDRVGLTDTQYF.

The rearrangement joins TRBV7-6 to TRBJ2-1, with D possibly TRBD1 on 6 matching bases. The CDR3 sequence is 16 residues long. The germline V gene has CDR1 SGHVS and CDR2 FNYEAQ. Trimming left V 5 bases short and J 3 bases short, with 17 bases between. In DNA, the CDR3 is TGTGCCAGCAGCGATACAGGGATCGGGGTCTACAATGAGCAGTTCTTC. Translation: CASSDTGIGVYNEQFF.

The chain recombines TRBV11-2 with TRBJ2-1; 12 bases match TRBD2. J lost 0 bases, V lost 6 bases, and 6 bases had no gene match. CDR3 size: 17 residues. The germline V gene has CDR1 SGHAT and CDR2 FQNNGV. The CDR3 nucleotides are TGTGCCAGCAGAAGACTAGCGGGAGACTCCTCCTACAATGAGCAGTTCTTC. It specifies CASRRLAGDSSYNEQFF.

The rearrangement uses TRBV3-1 (or the pseudogene TRBV3-2) and TRBJ2-2; maybe TRBD2 (5 bases). V was shortened by 4 bases and J by 4 bases, with 13 bases between the two germline ends. Germline loops: CDR1 LGHDT, CDR2 YNNKEL (reference sequence). The CDR3 contains 15 residues. The CDR3 is CASSRRTGSTGELFF. DNA of the CDR3: TGTGCCAGCAGCCGACGAACGGGGAGCACCGGGGAGCTGTTTTTT.

This rearrangement joins TRBV9 to TRBJ2-5, with TRBD1 matching 8 bases. V lost 5 bases to trimming and J lost 3 bases; unmatched junction nucleotides: 6. Germline V gene data show CDR1 as SGDLS and CDR2 as YYNGEE. The CDR3 length is 14 residues. DNA for the CDR3: TGTGCCAGCAGTCCCGGGACAGGCGAAGAGACCCAGTACTTC. This translates into CASSPGTGEETQYF.

The rearrangement uses TRBV4-3 and TRBJ1-1; maybe TRBD1 (5 bases). Germline lookup yields CDR1 LGHNA and CDR2 YSLEER. There are 16 residues in the CDR3. The V end was cut by 3 bases, the J end by 2 bases, with 16 bases between. The CDR3 loop is CASSQGGGALNTEAFF. Here the CDR3 DNA reads TGCGCCAGCAGCCAGGGAGGTGGGGCCCTAAACACTGAAGCTTTCTTT.

The chain recombines TRBV6-2 or TRBV6-3 with TRBJ1-1; perhaps TRBD1 as D (6 bases). Germline lookup yields CDR1 MNHEY and CDR2 SVGEGT. The CDR3 is 13 residues long. Trimming pared 4 bases from V and 1 base from J, leaving 7 bases between. CDR3 nucleotides: TGTGCCAGCAGTTGGGGACAGAACACTGAAGCTTTCTTT. This gives the protein CASSWGQNTEAFF.

This chain connects TRBV6-1 to TRBJ1-5, with 7 bases aligning to TRBD1. J gave up 0 bases and V 1 base, and 12 bases lay outside the gene matches. Germline V gene sequence: CDR1 MNHNS, CDR2 SASEGT. The CDR3 runs 19 residues. CDR3 amino acids: CASSEDLTGRIHSNQPQHF. The CDR3 nucleotides are TGTGCCAGCAGTGAAGACCTGACAGGGCGAATTCATAGCAATCAGCCCCAGCATTTT.

The chain uses TRBV3-1 (or the pseudogene TRBV3-2) and TRBJ2-1; 8 bases agree with TRBD2. Germline V gives CDR1 LGHDT, CDR2 YNNKEL (reference sequence). Unmatched junction bases numbered 10, after V lost 1 base and J lost 5 bases. This CDR3 has 17 residues. The CDR3 is CASSQGPSGSFDNEQFF. CDR3 sequence (DNA): TGTGCCAGCAGCCAAGGTCCCAGCGGGAGTTTCGACAATGAGCAGTTCTTC.

This clone turned up a few times. The chain uses TRBV5-1 and TRBJ1-2; 11 bases agree with TRBD1. The CDR3 runs 14 residues. V shed 3 bases, J shed 7 bases, and the junction held 5 bases outside the gene matches. CDR1 and CDR2 (germline): SGHRS, YFSETQ. The CDR3 DNA follows: TGCGCCAGCAGCTCTGGACAGGGGGCTTTTGGCTACACCTTC. Translation gives CASSSGQGAFGYTF.

The rearrangement links TRBV3-1 (or the pseudogene TRBV3-2) to TRBJ2-7; the match to TRBD2 covers 7 bases. The V gene's germline CDR1 is LGHDT and CDR2 YNNKEL (reference sequence). The CDR3 is made up of 15 amino acids. V lost 1 base, J lost 3 bases, and 6 bases stayed unmatched. This CDR3 reads CASSQGPTSSYEQYV. DNA for the CDR3: TGTGCCAGCAGCCAAGGCCCGACTAGCAGCTACGAGCAGTACGTC.